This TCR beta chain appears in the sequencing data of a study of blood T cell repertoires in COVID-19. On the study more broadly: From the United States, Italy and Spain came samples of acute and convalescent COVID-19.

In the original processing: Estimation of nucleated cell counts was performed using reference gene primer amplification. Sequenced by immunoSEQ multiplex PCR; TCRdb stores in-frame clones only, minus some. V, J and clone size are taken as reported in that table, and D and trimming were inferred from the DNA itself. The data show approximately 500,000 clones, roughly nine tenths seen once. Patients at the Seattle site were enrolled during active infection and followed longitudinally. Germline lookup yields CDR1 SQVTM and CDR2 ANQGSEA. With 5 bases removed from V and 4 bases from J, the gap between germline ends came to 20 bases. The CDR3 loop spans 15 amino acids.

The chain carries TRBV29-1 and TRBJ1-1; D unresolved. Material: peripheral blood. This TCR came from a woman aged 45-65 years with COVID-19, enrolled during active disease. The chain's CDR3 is CSVKRAGIGATEAFF. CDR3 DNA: TGCAGCGTTAAGAGGGCGGGGATTGGTGCCACTGAAGCTTTCTTT.